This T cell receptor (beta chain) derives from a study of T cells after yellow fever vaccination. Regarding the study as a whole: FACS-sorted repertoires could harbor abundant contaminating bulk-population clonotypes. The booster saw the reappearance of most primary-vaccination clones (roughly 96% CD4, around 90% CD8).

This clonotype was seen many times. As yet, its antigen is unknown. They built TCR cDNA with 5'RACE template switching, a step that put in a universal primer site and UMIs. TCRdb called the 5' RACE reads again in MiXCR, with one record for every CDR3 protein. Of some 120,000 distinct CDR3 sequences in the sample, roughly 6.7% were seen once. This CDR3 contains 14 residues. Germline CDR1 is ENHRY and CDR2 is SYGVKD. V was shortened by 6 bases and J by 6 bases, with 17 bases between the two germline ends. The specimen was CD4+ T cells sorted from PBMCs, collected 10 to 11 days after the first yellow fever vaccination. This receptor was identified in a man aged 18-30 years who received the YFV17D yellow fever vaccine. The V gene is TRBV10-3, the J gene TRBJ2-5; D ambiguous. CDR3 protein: CAISRDIGTQTQYF. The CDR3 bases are TGTGCCATCAGCAGAGATATAGGAACTCAGACCCAGTACTTC.